This T cell receptor beta chain appears in the sequencing data of a study of T cell responses to AZD1222 COVID-19 vaccine. The table came from immunoSEQ multiplex PCR; TCRdb's copy has only in-frame clones and leaves some out. The sample yields just under 75,000 clones, around 81% seen once. The receptor was derived from an adult who received the AZD1222 COVID-19 vaccine. The sample was peripheral blood, taken 28 days after the second AZD1222 dose.

The CDR3 sequence: CASSIGYGYTF. Here the CDR3 DNA reads TGTGCCAGTAGTATTGGTTATGGCTACACCTTC. The rearrangement joins TRBV19 to TRBJ1-2; no definite D call. Germline values: CDR1 LNHDA, CDR2 SQIVND (reference sequence). The CDR3 is 11 residues long. Trimming removed 3 bases at V and 5 bases at J, with 4 bases between.